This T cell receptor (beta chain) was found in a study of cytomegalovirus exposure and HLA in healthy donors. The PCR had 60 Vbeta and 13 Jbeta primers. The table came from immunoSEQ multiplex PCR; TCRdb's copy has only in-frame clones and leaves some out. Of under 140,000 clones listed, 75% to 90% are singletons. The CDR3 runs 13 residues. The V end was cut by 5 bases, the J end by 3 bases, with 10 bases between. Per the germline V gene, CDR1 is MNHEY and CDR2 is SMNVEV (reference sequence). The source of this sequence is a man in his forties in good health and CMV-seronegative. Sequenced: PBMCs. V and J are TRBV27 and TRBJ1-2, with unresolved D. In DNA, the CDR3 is TGTGCCAGCAGTCCCAGGACTTACTATGGCTACACCTTC. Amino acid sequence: CASSPRTYYGYTF.